This paragraph covers one TCR beta chain sequence. The sample originates from a study of blood T cell repertoires in COVID-19. Germline CDR1 reads ENHRY; CDR2 reads SYGVKD. The CDR3 loop spans 16 amino acids. J gave up 8 bases and V 0 bases, and 7 bases lay outside the gene matches. TCRdb's copy holds only in-frame clones and misses some; the assay was immunoSEQ multiplex PCR. The profile covers approximately 150,000 clones, with approximately 82% appearing a single time and roughly 18% taken by the ten largest. Sequenced: peripheral blood. This TCR was recovered from an older woman who had recovered from COVID-19. The rearrangement links TRBV10-3 to TRBJ2-2, with TRBD2 matching 9 bases. The CDR3 nucleotides read TGTGCCATCAGTGAGTCGCGCGGGAGGGCCACTGGGGAGCTGTTTTTT. Translated: CAISESRGRATGELFF.